This T cell receptor beta chain was recorded in a study of OX40 agonist ivuxolimab in advanced cancers. Background on the study: Checkpoint inhibitors had been given previously to about 40% of patients. Study outcomes and limitations: Mean expanded clone counts were higher in CD8+ than CD4+ T cells.

A word on this clone: The target antigen is unknown.

No patient had autoimmune disease or received systemic immunosuppression. The V gene's germline CDR1 is SGHRS and CDR2 YFSETQ. Trimming took 5 bases from V and 4 from J, leaving 15 bases between them. The CDR3 loop spans 14 amino acids. Sequenced by immunoSEQ multiplex PCR; TCRdb stores in-frame clones only, minus some. The repertoire holds around 130,000 clones, 90% to 95% seen once, with 0.15% to 0.16% in the top ten. The receptor's source is an adult with an advanced solid tumor such as melanoma, head and neck, liver or kidney cancer. The chain has TRBV5-1 and TRBJ2-5; D may be TRBD1 (5 bases). Here the sequenced sample was CD4+ or CD8+ T cells sorted from blood, taken in a trial of the OX40 agonist ivuxolimab. The CDR3 protein is CASSFNGHPETQYF. The CDR3 DNA reads as TGCGCCAGCAGTTTCAACGGACACCCAGAGACCCAGTACTTC.